The 23 T cell receptor beta chains below all came from one sample that was sequenced in a study of vaccination and CD4 T cells after COVID-19. Oncomine TCR Beta short-read sequencing was applied to DNA from cultured CD4+ T cells. TCRdb redid the calling of the PCR reads with MiXCR, one entry per CDR3 protein. Here the sample spans approximately 9,600 distinct CDR3 sequences, approximately 29% being singletons. Antigens of these TCRs are unknown. Treatment: approximately 9-day PBMC culture with coronavirus spike peptide pools or control peptides (ViraFEST assay). Sequencing was performed on CD4+ T cells from blood, cultured in vitro, taken after SARS-CoV-2 vaccination. The receptor set was obtained from a human donor who had recovered from COVID-19.

This sequence joins TRBV20-1 and TRBJ1-4; D perhaps matches TRBD1 (5 bases). Between the trimmed V and J ends, which lost 0 bases and 7 bases, there was a span of 12 bases. From germline, CDR1 is DFQATT and CDR2 SNEGSKA (reference sequence). This CDR3 has 14 residues. The CDR3 is CSARDRGKSEKLFF. The CDR3 coding sequence is TGCAGTGCTAGAGATCGGGGGAAGAGTGAAAAACTGTTTTTT.

A few counts support this clonotype. V gene TRBV12-3 or TRBV12-4 combines with J gene TRBJ2-1; maybe TRBD1 (6 bases). The CDR3 runs 13 residues. Trimming shortened V by 3 bases and J by 8 bases, and 11 bases separated the two germline ends. The CDR3 region has the DNA TGTGCCAGCAGTTTGGCCAGGGGTGATGAGCAGTTCTTC. Protein: CASSLARGDEQFF.

There are a few counts of this clonotype. The chain carries TRBV7-2 and TRBJ2-7; the D call may be TRBD1 or TRBD2 (5 bases each). The germline CDR1 and CDR2 sequences are SGHTA and FQGNSA. The CDR3 sequence is 14 residues long. V lost 4 bases and J lost 1, with 11 bases in between. This chain's CDR3 is CASSSRWGSYEQYF. CDR3 in DNA: TGTGCCAGCAGCTCCCGGTGGGGGTCCTACGAGCAGTACTTC.

The gene calls are TRBV28 and TRBJ1-1; TRBD1 matches 8 bases. Trimming took 7 bases from V and 1 from J; bases not matched to a gene: 8. The CDR3 runs 15 residues. Germline CDR1 MDHEN, CDR2 SYDVKM. Here the CDR3 reads CASTSAGTGNTEAFF. The CDR3 DNA follows: TGTGCCAGCACCTCCGCCGGGACAGGGAACACTGAAGCTTTCTTT.

V usage is TRBV6-1 and J usage is TRBJ2-5, with TRBD2 matching over 13 bases. Germline V gives CDR1 MNHNS, CDR2 SASEGT. The trim removed 6 bases at V and 2 bases at J, leaving 9 bases unmatched. CDR3 length equals 17 residues. The CDR3 region is CASRPGTSGIRQETQYF. The DNA of the CDR3 is TGTGCCAGCAGACCCGGGACTAGCGGGATTAGGCAAGAGACCCAGTACTTC.

V gene TRBV18 combines with J gene TRBJ1-1; tentative D call: TRBD1 (5 bases). Between the trimmed V and J ends, which lost 5 bases and 4 bases, there was a span of 14 bases. The germline gives CDR1 KGHSH, CDR2 LQKENI. The CDR3 is 14 amino acids. The CDR3 loop reads CASSGRAGSTEAFF. The DNA of the CDR3 is TGTGCCAGCTCAGGCAGGGCCGGATCCACTGAAGCTTTCTTT.

The J gene is TRBJ2-1, the V gene TRBV27; TRBD1 is a possible D gene (8 bases). The germline V gene has CDR1 MNHEY and CDR2 SMNVEV (reference sequence). The V and J ends lost 6 bases and 7 bases respectively, with 22 bases between them. This CDR3 comprises 16 residues. CDR3 sequence: CASRTAWTGRENEQFF. The CDR3 DNA follows: TGTGCCAGCAGGACCGCATGGACAGGGAGGGAGAATGAGCAGTTCTTC.

This clonotype occurred a few times. The chain couples TRBV7-2 to TRBJ2-3; D gene ambiguous. The CDR3 extends over 13 amino acids. Germline V gene lookup returns CDR1 SGHTA and CDR2 FQGNSA. The ends were cut back, 4 bases at V and 3 bases at J, with 8 bases in the middle. The CDR3 here is CASSSPSTDTQYF. CDR3 in DNA: TGTGCCAGCAGCTCCCCCTCTACAGATACGCAGTATTTT.

The sample holds a few counts of this clonotype. V gene TRBV6-4 combines with J gene TRBJ2-7; 10 nucleotides align to TRBD1. V dropped 8 bases and J dropped 3; count of bases not matched to a gene: 19. CDR1 and CDR2 from the germline V gene are MRHNA and SNTAGT. The CDR3 covers 18 residues. The DNA for the CDR3 is TGTGCCAGCGCCCTAATCCGGGACAGGGGCCTCTATCACTACGAGCAGTACTTC. Its protein is CASALIRDRGLYHYEQYF.

V usage is TRBV29-1 and J usage is TRBJ2-3; D gene unclear. The CDR3 contains 11 residues. Per the germline V gene, CDR1 is SQVTM and CDR2 is ANQGSEA. Trimming pared 7 bases from V and 5 bases from J, leaving 10 bases between. The CDR3 sequence: CSDLKVDTQYF. The CDR3 DNA sequence: TGCAGCGACCTTAAGGTAGATACGCAGTATTTT.

This clonotype has a handful of counts. V is TRBV20-1 and J is TRBJ1-2, with 7 nucleotides matching TRBD1. Germline CDR1 reads DFQATT; CDR2 reads SNEGSKA (reference sequence). CDR3 length: 14 residues. The CDR3 DNA reads TGCAGACCCCGAAACTCTCAGGGGGGCTATGGCTACACCTTC. Translated, it gives CRPRNSQGGYGYTF.

The gene calls are TRBV7-2 and TRBJ2-7; D unresolved. The CDR3 extends over 13 amino acids. The germline CDR1 and CDR2 sequences are SGHTA and FQGNSA. Trimming cost V 5 bases and J 6 bases, with 14 bases left between them. The CDR3 DNA reads TGTGCCAGCAGCCCTTTGGTATGGACCGAGCAGTACTTC. Its translation: CASSPLVWTEQYF.

The chain is built from TRBV10-3 and TRBJ2-7; D assignment may be TRBD1 or TRBD2 (5 bases each). The germline gives CDR1 ENHRY, CDR2 SYGVKD. This CDR3 comprises 14 residues. Trimming left V 3 bases short and J 1 base short, with 10 bases between. CDR3 DNA sequence: TGTGCCATCAGTGAAGGGGACGGTTCCTACGAGCAGTACTTC. Its protein product is CAISEGDGSYEQYF.

The gene calls are TRBV20-1 and TRBJ2-2, with TRBD2 identical over 10 bases. Trimming removed 3 bases from V and 5 bases from J; junction bases left unmatched: 9. The CDR3 covers 16 residues. Germline lookup yields CDR1 DFQATT and CDR2 SNEGSKA (reference sequence). The CDR3 reads CSASRPPLAGTGELFF. Here the CDR3 DNA reads TGCAGTGCTAGCAGGCCCCCACTAGCGGGGACCGGGGAGCTGTTTTTT.

This rearrangement joins TRBV11-3 to TRBJ2-1, with D perhaps TRBD2 (5 bases). Deletions cut 1 base from V and 8 bases from J, with 18 bases between. Germline CDR1 reads SGHNT; CDR2 reads YENEEA. CDR3 length equals 16 residues. The CDR3 protein is CASSLGQYSADDEQFF. DNA of the CDR3: TGTGCCAGCAGCTTAGGACAATATAGCGCTGACGATGAGCAGTTCTTC.

This rearrangement joins TRBV4-3 to TRBJ2-1; D is uncertain. Trimming removed 2 bases from V and 3 bases from J, with 14 bases in between. CDR3 length equals 16 residues. The germline CDR1 and CDR2 sequences are LGHNA and YSLEER. CDR3 in DNA: TGCGCCAGCAGCCAAAGGTCAAGGGCCTTCTACAATGAGCAGTTCTTC. Encoded protein: CASSQRSRAFYNEQFF.

This clonotype has only a few counts. The rearrangement joins TRBV6-1 to TRBJ1-1; D gene unclear. The CDR3 consists of 15 residues. The V and J ends lost 4 bases and 0 bases respectively, with 12 bases between them. Germline CDR1 and CDR2: MNHNS and SASEGT. CDR3 coding DNA: TGTGCCAGCAGTGGACAATCAGTTATGAACACTGAAGCTTTCTTT. Amino acid sequence: CASSGQSVMNTEAFF.

The CDR3 region is CASSYSPRDRTQYF. CDR3 DNA: TGTGCCAGCAGTTATTCGCCCCGGGACAGAACGCAGTATTTT. The chain carries TRBV6-5 and TRBJ2-3, with 7 positions matching TRBD1. The V and J ends lost 3 bases and 9 bases, in that order; junction bases with no gene match: 9. The CDR3 has 14 amino acids. Germline V gives CDR1 MNHEY, CDR2 SVGAGI.

The J gene is TRBJ2-1, the V gene TRBV20-1, with 10 bases aligning to TRBD2. J gave up 9 bases and V 0 bases, and 8 bases lay outside the gene matches. This CDR3 has 15 residues. The germline V gene has CDR1 DFQATT and CDR2 SNEGSKA (reference sequence). The CDR3 region has the DNA TGCAGTGCTAGAGATCGACTAGCGGGCCGGGGTGAGCAGTTCTTC. This encodes CSARDRLAGRGEQFF.

In this sample, this clonotype turned up a few times. J is TRBJ1-2 and V is TRBV12-3 or TRBV12-4, with 8 bases identical to TRBD1. J gave up 6 bases and V 6 bases, and 3 bases lay outside the gene matches. This CDR3 is 12 amino acids long. The CDR3 DNA follows: TGTGCCAGCAGGCAGGGGGCAAATGGCTACACCTTC. It specifies CASRQGANGYTF.

This clonotype was seen a handful of times. The chain is built from TRBV19 and TRBJ1-2, with TRBD1 identical over 9 bases. CDR1 is LNHDA and CDR2 is SQIVND in the germline V gene (reference sequence). V shed 4 bases and J 8 bases; nucleotides not matched to a gene: 20. The CDR3 consists of 18 residues. The CDR3 reads CASSTSPGQGIGVGGYTF. The CDR3 nucleotides are TGTGCCAGTAGTACGTCGCCGGGACAGGGAATTGGAGTAGGCGGCTACACCTTC.

The rearrangement links TRBV6-5 to TRBJ2-3, with D possibly TRBD2 on 5 matching bases. Germline assignment: CDR1 MNHEY and CDR2 SVGAGI. Trimming stripped 4 bases from V and 7 bases from J, with 18 bases between. The CDR3 spans 15 residues. DNA of the CDR3: TGTGCCAGCAGTTTTCGGGATCCTCTCAGGTATACGCAGTATTTT. This codes for CASSFRDPLRYTQYF.

This chain connects TRBV28 to TRBJ2-4, with D uncertain. Trimming left V 2 bases short and J 0 bases short, with 8 bases between. The CDR3 has 15 residues. Germline V gives CDR1 MDHEN, CDR2 SYDVKM. The CDR3 spells CASSLISLAKNIQYF. DNA for the CDR3: TGTGCCAGCAGTTTAATTTCTCTAGCCAAAAACATTCAGTACTTC.